Following are 22 T cell receptor beta chains from one sample sequenced in a study of CD8 T cells in Susac syndrome. When the RNA was reverse transcribed, random hexamers were used with an input of roughly 0.5 to 1 ug. TCRdb called the immunoSEQ multiplex PCR reads again in MiXCR, with one record for every CDR3 protein. Of 120,000 or so distinct CDR3 sequences listed, around 94% were seen once; the top ten hold around 0.21%. Source material: CD8+ T cells from PBMCs. The receptors come from a human donor with Susac syndrome.

The sample holds one count of this clonotype. The J gene is TRBJ1-1, the V gene TRBV5-1, with D perhaps TRBD1 (5 bases). Germline CDR1 and CDR2: SGHRS and YFSETQ. The V and J ends lost 4 bases and 7 bases respectively, with 20 bases between them. The CDR3 contains 15 residues. The CDR3 region is CASSPRFDQGVEAFF. CDR3 DNA: TGCGCCAGCAGCCCCCGGTTCGACCAAGGGGTTGAAGCTTTCTTT.

V gene TRBV19 combines with J gene TRBJ2-7; perhaps TRBD1 as D (6 bases). The V and J ends lost 5 bases and 5 bases respectively, with 10 bases between them. Germline V gene sequence: CDR1 LNHDA, CDR2 SQIVND (reference sequence). The length of the CDR3 is 12 residues. The CDR3: CASSPQGDEQYF. In DNA form, the CDR3 reads TGTGCCAGTAGTCCACAGGGCGACGAGCAGTACTTC.

The chain couples TRBV7-9 to TRBJ1-3; D is unresolved. Germline lookup yields CDR1 SEHNR and CDR2 FQNEAQ (reference sequence). This CDR3 spans 14 amino acids. The V and J ends lost 5 bases and 4 bases respectively, with 12 bases between them. The CDR3 loop reads CASSQIDGGNTIYF. The CDR3 bases are TGTGCCAGCAGCCAGATAGATGGAGGAAACACCATATATTTT.

V usage is TRBV19 and J usage is TRBJ1-1; D might be TRBD1 (5 bases). The CDR3 totals 16 residues. V lost 7 bases and J 0 bases, leaving 18 bases between the germline ends. Germline CDR1 reads LNHDA; CDR2 reads SQIVND (reference sequence). CDR3 region: CASNPDRQYMNTEAFF. DNA for the CDR3: TGTGCCAGTAACCCCGACCGACAGTATATGAACACTGAAGCTTTCTTT.

The chain links TRBV6-1 to TRBJ2-7, with a possible D match to TRBD2 (5 bases). The CDR3 length is 13 residues. The germline V gene has CDR1 MNHNS and CDR2 SASEGT. V lost 6 bases and J 1 base, leaving 10 bases between the germline ends. CDR3 region: CASRGSGSYEQYF. The CDR3 DNA reads as TGTGCCAGCAGGGGAAGCGGATCCTACGAGCAGTACTTC.

The CDR3, as DNA: TGTGCCACCAGTGATCAGACACTTTACTATGGCTACACCTTC. It is translated as CATSDQTLYYGYTF. The rearrangement joins TRBV24-1 to TRBJ1-2; no clear D gene. The CDR3 loop spans 14 amino acids. Trimming cost V 3 bases and J 3 bases, with 10 bases left between them. CDR1 and CDR2 from the germline V gene are KGHDR and SFDVKD.

The J gene is TRBJ2-1, the V gene TRBV3-1, with 9 positions matching TRBD2. J lost 0 bases, V lost 0 bases, and 9 bases had no gene match. The CDR3 length is 19 residues. Looked up from germline, CDR1 is LGHDT and CDR2 is YNNKEL (reference sequence). The CDR3 spells CASSQDEVAGAHSYNEQFF. In nucleotides, the CDR3 is TGTGCCAGCAGCCAAGATGAAGTAGCGGGGGCGCACTCCTACAATGAGCAGTTCTTC.

This sequence joins TRBV30 and TRBJ1-1; D is ambiguous. The germline CDR1 and CDR2 sequences are GTSNPN and SVGIG (reference sequence). V was trimmed by 6 bases and J by 0 bases, leaving 5 bases between them. This CDR3 contains 11 residues. CDR3 nucleotide sequence: TGTGCCTGTGACGTGAACACTGAAGCTTTCTTT. This translates into CACDVNTEAFF.

This clonotype was detected once. This chain uses TRBV3-1 with TRBJ2-7; D is unclear. The V gene lost 4 bases and the J gene lost 3 bases, with 13 bases spanning the gap. The CDR3 length is 14 residues. Germline V gene data show CDR1 as LGHDT and CDR2 as YNNKEL (reference sequence). Written as DNA, the CDR3 is TGTGCCAGCAGCCCAACTGACGTAAACTACGAGCAGTACTTC. Its protein product is CASSPTDVNYEQYF.

This clonotype was picked up one time. The chain combines TRBV5-1 with TRBJ2-7, with D possibly TRBD2 on 5 matching bases. The CDR3 is 13 residues long. Per the germline V gene, CDR1 is SGHRS and CDR2 is YFSETQ. V lost 4 bases to trimming and J lost 3 bases, with 11 bases between them. The CDR3 bases are TGCGCCAGCAGCCCCCGGGATCTCTACGAGCAGTACTTC. Translated, it gives CASSPRDLYEQYF.

This chain uses TRBV27 with TRBJ2-4; tentative D call: TRBD1 (6 bases). The CDR3 is 15 residues long. The germline gives CDR1 MNHEY, CDR2 SMNVEV (reference sequence). Trimming shortened V by 4 bases and J by 3 bases, and 13 bases separated the two germline ends. The CDR3 nucleotides read TGTGCCAGCAGTTCAGGGGCGCCCGACAAAAACATTCAGTACTTC. It translates to CASSSGAPDKNIQYF.

The gene calls are TRBV6-1 and TRBJ1-1; 11 nucleotides agree with TRBD1. The germline gives CDR1 MNHNS, CDR2 SASEGT. CDR3 length equals 15 residues. Unmatched junction bases numbered 9, after V lost 4 bases and J lost 8 bases. The CDR3 region is CASSGAGTGGLEAFF. For the CDR3, the DNA is TGTGCCAGCAGTGGAGCCGGGACAGGGGGACTCGAAGCTTTCTTT.

The sample holds one count of this clonotype. An end of the junction differs from the germline gene, which may be a read error. The chain uses TRBV5-6 and TRBJ2-7, with TRBD1 as a possible D gene (6 bases). Per the germline V gene, CDR1 is SGHDT and CDR2 is YYEEEE. The CDR3 spans 10 residues. CDR3 protein: CASGTGQIVF. DNA for the CDR3: TGTGCCAGCGGCACCGGACAGATCGTCTTC.

This chain joins TRBV7-2 and TRBJ2-5; D possibly corresponds to TRBD1 (6 bases). Germline V lookup: CDR1 SGHTA, CDR2 FQGNSA. V was pared by 5 bases and J by 4 bases, with 20 bases between. The CDR3 is 16 amino acids. As DNA, the CDR3 is TGTGCCAGCAGCCGAGATTCGGGCAGGGGCCCAGAGACCCAGTACTTC. Encoded protein: CASSRDSGRGPETQYF.

The genes are TRBV5-1 and TRBJ1-2; D unclear. The V end was cut by 0 bases, the J end by 10 bases, with 16 bases between. CDR1 is SGHRS and CDR2 is YFSETQ in the germline V gene. There are 14 residues in the CDR3. The CDR3, as DNA: TGCGCCAGCAGCTTGGATCGGAGACGTGGTAACTACACCTTC. Translation gives CASSLDRRRGNYTF.

This chain joins TRBV12-3 or TRBV12-4 and TRBJ2-3; 12 bases line up with TRBD2. This CDR3 is 17 amino acids long. The J segment lost 5 bases and the V segment lost 5 bases, leaving 11 bases of the junction unmatched. This chain's CDR3 is CASSHSSGRVGGDTQYF. CDR3 DNA sequence: TGTGCCAGCAGTCATTCTAGCGGGAGGGTTGGAGGAGATACGCAGTATTTT.

This clonotype was observed a handful of times. This chain uses TRBV4-2 with TRBJ1-1, with D possibly matching TRBD1 (5 bases). The length of the CDR3 is 13 residues. Germline loops: CDR1 LGHNA, CDR2 YNFKEQ. V shed 0 bases and J shed 7 bases, with 9 bases lying between them. In DNA, the CDR3 is TGTGCCAGCAGCCAAGATGGGGGGATTGAAGCTTTCTTT. It is translated as CASSQDGGIEAFF.

The rearrangement links TRBV6-4 to TRBJ2-2; the match to TRBD1 covers 10 bases. V lost 5 bases, J lost 3 bases, and 3 bases stayed unmatched. The CDR3 has 15 residues. Germline-derived CDR1 and CDR2 are MRHNA and SNTAGT. The chain's CDR3 is CASSPGTGDTGELFF. CDR3 DNA sequence: TGTGCCAGCAGTCCCGGGACAGGGGACACCGGGGAGCTGTTTTTT.

For the CDR3, the DNA is TGTGCCAGCAGCCAAGAAAGGGAACTTAACTATGGCTACACCTTC. This encodes CASSQERELNYGYTF. The rearrangement links TRBV4-2 to TRBJ1-2; D gene uncertain. The CDR3 totals 15 residues. The V gene's germline CDR1 is LGHNA and CDR2 YNFKEQ. Trimming left V 0 bases short and J 1 base short, with 9 bases between.

V gene TRBV6-2 or TRBV6-3 combines with J gene TRBJ2-3, with 11 bases lining up with TRBD1. The V segment lost 2 bases and the J segment 12 bases; nucleotides outside the gene matches: 4. CDR1 is MNHEY and CDR2 is SVGEGT in the germline V gene. This CDR3 region has 13 residues. The CDR3 region is CASSYGQGANQYF. DNA for the CDR3: TGTGCCAGCAGTTACGGACAGGGGGCGAACCAGTATTTT.

The chain carries TRBV7-2 and TRBJ1-3; D is undetermined. Trimming shortened V by 1 base and J by 4 bases, and 8 bases separated the two germline ends. CDR3 length: 14 residues. Germline V gene lookup returns CDR1 SGHTA and CDR2 FQGNSA. CDR3 residues: CASSLGGPGNTIYF. CDR3 DNA: TGTGCCAGCAGCTTAGGCGGTCCAGGAAACACCATATATTTT.

This chain links TRBV12-3 or TRBV12-4 with TRBJ1-1; D is undetermined. The CDR3 is 11 amino acids. The V end was cut by 7 bases, the J end by 11 bases, with 14 bases between. The CDR3 coding sequence is TGTGCCAGCACCCTCACCGGGGTTGCTTTCTTT. This gives the protein CASTLTGVAFF.